The 16 T cell receptor beta chains presented below share a single source sample, sequenced in a study of vaccination and CD4 T cells after COVID-19. Treatment reported: approximately 11-day PBMC culture with coronavirus spike peptide pools or control peptides (ViraFEST assay). The antigens of these receptors remain unknown. An Oncomine TCR Beta short-read assay was used to sequence the DNA from cultured CD4+ T cells. Each CDR3 protein gets one entry after TCRdb re-called the PCR reads with MiXCR. The table has 10,000 or so distinct CDR3 sequences, about 28% seen once. This sample comprised CD4+ T cells from blood, cultured in vitro, obtained after SARS-CoV-2 vaccination. These receptors were collected from a human donor who had recovered from COVID-19.

J is TRBJ2-7 and V is TRBV24-1; no clear D gene. This CDR3 has 11 amino acids. Germline V gene lookup returns CDR1 KGHDR and CDR2 SFDVKD. Trimming stripped 3 bases from V and 2 bases from J, with 1 base between. As DNA, the CDR3 is TGTGCCACCAGTGATACCTACGAGCAGTACTTC. Its translation is CATSDTYEQYF.

The genes are TRBV6-2 or TRBV6-3 and TRBJ2-7; no definite D call. CDR1 and CDR2 (germline): MNHEY, SVGEGT. Trimming cost V 0 bases and J 4 bases, with 13 bases left between them. The CDR3 runs to 15 residues. In nucleotides, the CDR3 is TGTGCCAGCAGTTACTCGGCGCGGCCGGGTTACGAGCAGTACTTC. Residues: CASSYSARPGYEQYF.

Only a few counts were recorded for this clonotype. The rearrangement uses TRBV15 and TRBJ1-2, with a weak D call TRBD1 (6 bases). The germline V and J ends were trimmed by 2 bases and 3 bases, with 13 bases remaining between them. This CDR3 has 15 residues. The V gene's germline CDR1 is LNHNV and CDR2 YYDKDF (reference sequence). The CDR3: CATSRNRQVDYGYTF. CDR3 DNA sequence: TGTGCCACCAGCAGAAACAGACAGGTTGACTATGGCTACACCTTC.

V is TRBV7-8 and J is TRBJ1-1; TRBD1 matches 8 bases. V lost 2 bases and J lost 2; bases outside the gene matches: 1. CDR1 is SGHVS and CDR2 is FQNEAQ in the germline V gene. The CDR3 extends over 14 amino acids. CDR3 DNA: TGTGCCAGCAGCTTACAGGGGGCTAACACTGAAGCTTTCTTT. Translation gives CASSLQGANTEAFF.

A few counts support this clonotype. This chain uses TRBV12-1 with TRBJ2-3; the D call in the table, TRBD2, was not verified against the DNA. TRBV12-1 is annotated as a pseudogene. The CDR3 is 17 residues long. CDR3 sequence reads: CASSPTGQRGLTDTQYF. DNA of the CDR3: TGTGCCAGCAGCCCCACCGGCCAGCGGGGTCTCACAGATACGCAGTATTTT.

As regards this clonotype: A much larger clone lies a single base off, so this may be a read error. Because it lacks the conserved phenylalanine or tryptophan at the end, this CDR3 is likely a read error. The genes are TRBV7-9 and TRBJ2-3, with 14 bases identical to TRBD2. CDR1 and CDR2 (germline): SEHNR, FQNEAQ (reference sequence). V lost 4 bases, J lost 4 bases, and 4 bases stayed unmatched. CDR3 size: 16 residues. CDR3 DNA sequence: TGTGCCAGCAGCTCGGGACTAGCGGGAGTCGCAGATACGCAGTATCTT. Protein: CASSSGLAGVADTQYL.

This clonotype occurred a few times. J is TRBJ2-7 and V is TRBV6-1; 11 bases line up with TRBD2. The germline V gene encodes CDR1 MNHNS and CDR2 SASEGT. There are 13 residues in the CDR3. With 7 bases clipped from V and 6 bases from J, the junction kept 5 bases outside the gene matches. The CDR3 spells CASIGLAGGEQYF. Here the CDR3 DNA reads TGTGCCAGCATCGGGCTAGCGGGAGGCGAGCAGTACTTC.

The chain uses TRBV20-1 and TRBJ1-1, with D perhaps matching TRBD1 (5 bases). The germline gives CDR1 DFQATT, CDR2 SNEGSKA (reference sequence). The CDR3 spans 11 residues. V was clipped by 4 bases and J by 11 bases, with 14 bases between them. Here the CDR3 DNA reads TGCAGTGCTATAGGGGATGCGGGCGCTTTCTTT. It codes for CSAIGDAGAFF.

The gene calls are TRBV11-2 and TRBJ2-5, with D possibly TRBD1 on 6 matching bases. V was shortened by 1 base and J by 5 bases, with 17 bases between the two germline ends. Germline values: CDR1 SGHAT, CDR2 FQNNGV. CDR3 length: 16 amino acids. The CDR3 spells CASSLARDIVKETQYF. The CDR3 nucleotides are TGTGCCAGCAGCTTAGCCCGGGACATAGTTAAGGAGACCCAGTACTTC. The full variable domain, rest sourced from reference TRBV11-2 and TRBJ2-5, is EAGVAQSPRYKIIEKRQSVAFWCNPISGHATLYWYQQILGQGPKLLIQFQNNGVVDDSQLPKDRFSAERLKGVDSTLKIQPAKLEDSAVYLCASSLARDIVKETQYFGPGTRLLVL.

This CDR3 reads CSARDLITGELFF. The CDR3 DNA reads TGCAGTGCTAGAGATTTGATCACCGGGGAGCTGTTTTTT. J is TRBJ2-2 and V is TRBV20-1; unclear D gene. Germline V gene sequence: CDR1 DFQATT, CDR2 SNEGSKA (reference sequence). The CDR3 runs 13 residues. Trimming took off 0 bases at V and 4 bases at J, with 6 bases between the two ends.

Only a few counts were recorded for this clonotype. V and J are TRBV12-3 or TRBV12-4 and TRBJ1-5; maybe TRBD1 (6 bases). Trimming pared 9 bases from V and 7 bases from J, leaving 22 bases between. The CDR3 length is 15 residues. The CDR3 bases are TGTGCCAGTTTACTAAGTGGGGGCACGGGGCAGCCCCAGCATTTT. It translates to CASLLSGGTGQPQHF.

This clonotype was counted a few times. V usage is TRBV28 and J usage is TRBJ2-3; the match to TRBD2 covers 11 bases. The germline V gene has CDR1 MDHEN and CDR2 SYDVKM. CDR3 length: 14 amino acids. V trimming: 7 bases; J trimming: 5 bases; junction bases outside the gene matches: 5. CDR3 in DNA: TGTGCCAGCACCCTTAGCGGGAGGGGAGATACGCAGTATTTT. Translating it yields CASTLSGRGDTQYF.

The chain employs TRBV28 and TRBJ1-1; unclear D gene. Germline V CDR1 and CDR2: MDHEN, SYDVKM. V shed 1 base and J shed 7 bases, with 7 bases lying between them. The CDR3 totals 12 residues. The CDR3 region is CASSLLGFEAFF. Written as DNA, the CDR3 is TGTGCCAGCAGTTTATTGGGGTTTGAAGCTTTCTTT.

In its sample, this clonotype was seen a few times. This chain links TRBV7-2 with TRBJ1-2; D gene unclear. Looked up from germline, CDR1 is SGHTA and CDR2 is FQGNSA. Trimming removed 5 bases at V and 3 bases at J, with 4 bases between. This CDR3 has 11 residues. For the CDR3, the DNA is TGTGCCAGCAGCCCTCACTATGGCTACACCTTC. Its protein is CASSPHYGYTF. The full variable domain, rest sourced from reference TRBV7-2 and TRBJ1-2, is GAGVSQSPSNKVTEKGKDVELRCDPISGHTALYWYRQSLGQGLEFLIYFQGNSAPDKSGLPSDRFSAERTGGSVSTLTIQRTQQEDSAVYLCASSPHYGYTFGSGTRLTVV.

V usage is TRBV6-5 and J usage is TRBJ2-2, with 9 nucleotides matching TRBD1. Losses at the gene ends were 0 bases for V and 5 bases for J; bases not matched to a gene: 4. Germline V gene data show CDR1 as MNHEY and CDR2 as SVGAGI. This CDR3 is 16 amino acids long. This CDR3 is CASSYSGTGWTGELFF. CDR3 nucleotides: TGTGCCAGCAGTTACTCGGGGACAGGGTGGACCGGGGAGCTGTTTTTT.

This clonotype has only a few counts. The CDR3 is CASSLGRPANEQYF. In DNA form, the CDR3 reads TGTGCCAGCAGCCTCGGTAGACCAGCGAACGAGCAGTACTTC. This chain uses TRBV28 with TRBJ2-7; no reliable D call. V lost 6 bases and J 5 bases, leaving 17 bases between the germline ends. The germline gives CDR1 MDHEN, CDR2 SYDVKM. The CDR3 consists of 14 residues.